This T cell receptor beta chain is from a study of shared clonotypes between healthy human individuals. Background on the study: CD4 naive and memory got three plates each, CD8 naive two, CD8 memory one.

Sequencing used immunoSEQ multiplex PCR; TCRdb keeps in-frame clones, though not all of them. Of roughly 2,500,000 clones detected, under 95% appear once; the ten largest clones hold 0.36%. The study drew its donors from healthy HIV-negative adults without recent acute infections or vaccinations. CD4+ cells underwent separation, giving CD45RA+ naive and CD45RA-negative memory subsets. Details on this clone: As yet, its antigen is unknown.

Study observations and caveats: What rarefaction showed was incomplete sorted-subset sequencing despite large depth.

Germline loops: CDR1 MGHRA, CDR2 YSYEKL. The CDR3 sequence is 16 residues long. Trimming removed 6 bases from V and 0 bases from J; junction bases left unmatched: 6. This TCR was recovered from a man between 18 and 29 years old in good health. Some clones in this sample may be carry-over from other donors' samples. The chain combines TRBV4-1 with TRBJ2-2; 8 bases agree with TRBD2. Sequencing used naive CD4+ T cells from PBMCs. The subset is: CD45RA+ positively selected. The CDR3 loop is CASRHLSGTNTGELFF. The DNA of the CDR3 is TGCGCCAGCAGACACCTTAGCGGGACGAACACCGGGGAGCTGTTTTTT.